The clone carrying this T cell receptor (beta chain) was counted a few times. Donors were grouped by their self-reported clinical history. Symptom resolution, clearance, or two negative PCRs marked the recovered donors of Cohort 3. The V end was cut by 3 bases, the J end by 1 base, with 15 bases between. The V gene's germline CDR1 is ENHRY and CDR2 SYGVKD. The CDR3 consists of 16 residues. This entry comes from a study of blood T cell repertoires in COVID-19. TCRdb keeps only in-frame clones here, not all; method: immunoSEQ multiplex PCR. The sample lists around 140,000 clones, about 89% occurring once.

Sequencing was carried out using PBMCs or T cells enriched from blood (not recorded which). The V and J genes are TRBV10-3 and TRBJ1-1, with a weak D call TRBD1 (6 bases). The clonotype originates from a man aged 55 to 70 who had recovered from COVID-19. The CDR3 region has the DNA TGTGCCATCAGTGATACCGGGGGGGGCGCGAACACTGAAGCTTTCTTT. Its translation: CAISDTGGGANTEAFF.